The 17 T cell receptor beta chains below all came from one sample that was sequenced in a study of shared clonotypes between healthy human individuals. Sequencing was performed with immunoSEQ multiplex PCR; in TCRdb, only in-frame clones are kept and a portion is missing. The data hold 2,500,000 or so clones, with approximately 93% observed a single time. The specimen was naive CD4+ T cells from PBMCs. As to subset: CD45RA+ positively selected. The receptors were sampled from a man aged 18 to 35 in good health. Some clones in this sample may be carry-over from other donors' samples.

To note about this clone: This CDR3 is also generated by other DNA sequences in the sample. The V call is TRBV2, the J call TRBJ2-7; D uncertain. The germline CDR1 and CDR2 sequences are SNHLY and FYNNEI. CDR3 length: 12 amino acids. V lost 3 bases and J 4 bases, leaving 7 bases between the germline ends. The CDR3 nucleotides read TGTGCCAGCAGTGAGGTTGGGTACGAGCAGTACTTC. The encoded protein is CASSEVGYEQYF.

The rearrangement joins TRBV6-5 to TRBJ2-3, with 8 bases fitting TRBD2. The CDR3 has 14 amino acids. From germline, CDR1 is MNHEY and CDR2 SVGAGI. The V and J ends lost 4 bases and 4 bases, in that order; junction bases with no gene match: 4. As DNA, the CDR3 is TGTGCCAGCAGTTTAGCGGGAAACGCAGATACGCAGTATTTT. This translates into CASSLAGNADTQYF.

J is TRBJ2-5 and V is TRBV19; TRBD2 is a possible D gene (6 bases). Trimming removed 6 bases at V and 2 bases at J, with 16 bases between. CDR1 is LNHDA, CDR2 SQIVND, per germline (reference sequence). The CDR3 runs to 15 residues. CDR3 nucleotides: TGTGCCAGTAGACCAAACGCCGGACTACAAGAGACCCAGTACTTC. Translation: CASRPNAGLQETQYF. The full variable domain, completed using reference TRBV19 and TRBJ2-5, is DGGITQSPKYLFRKEGQNVTLSCEQNLNHDAMYWYRQDPGQGLRLIYYSQIVNDFQKGDIAEGYSVSREKKESFPLTVTSAQKNPTAFYLCASRPNAGLQETQYFGPGTRLLVL.

The chain joins TRBV30 to TRBJ2-2, with TRBD2 matching 13 bases. Germline V gene data show CDR1 as GTSNPN and CDR2 as SVGIG (reference sequence). This CDR3 is 15 amino acids long. Losses at the gene ends were 3 bases for V and 6 bases for J; bases not matched to a gene: 4. Here the CDR3 reads CAWRAGTSGAGELFF. CDR3 DNA sequence: TGTGCCTGGAGGGCCGGGACTAGCGGGGCCGGGGAGCTGTTTTTT.

The chain employs TRBV11-2 and TRBJ2-1, with 7 bases that match TRBD2. The germline gives CDR1 SGHAT, CDR2 FQNNGV. This CDR3 region has 16 residues. V lost 5 bases to trimming and J lost 7 bases; unmatched junction nucleotides: 14. The CDR3 DNA reads TGTGCCAGCAGCGGCGCGTCGGGAGGTTTTATGAATGAGCAGTTCTTC. Encoded protein: CASSGASGGFMNEQFF.

The V gene is TRBV13, the J gene TRBJ2-4; unclear D gene. CDR3 length equals 15 residues. Deletions cut 0 bases from V and 1 base from J, with 7 bases between. Germline V gene data show CDR1 as PRHDT and CDR2 as FYEKMQ (reference sequence). CDR3 protein: CASSLGSGAKNIQYF. DNA for the CDR3: TGTGCCAGCAGCTTAGGCTCCGGCGCCAAAAACATTCAGTACTTC.

On this clone itself: At the DNA level, this CDR3 is encoded by other sequences in the same sample as well. The chain joins TRBV18 to TRBJ1-4, with D unresolved. With 3 bases removed from V and 0 bases from J, the gap between germline ends came to 5 bases. The germline V gene encodes CDR1 KGHSH and CDR2 LQKENI. CDR3 size: 14 residues. CDR3 nucleotide sequence: TGTGCCAGCTCACCCGGTGCAACTAATGAAAAACTGTTTTTT. Encoded protein: CASSPGATNEKLFF.

This chain links TRBV7-2 with TRBJ1-5; 7 bases are a match to TRBD1. CDR3 size: 15 residues. Germline CDR1 reads SGHTA; CDR2 reads FQGNSA. With V trimmed by 5 bases and J by 1 base, 5 bases remained unmatched. The CDR3 is CASSETTGSNQPQHF. The CDR3, as DNA: TGTGCCAGCAGCGAAACGACAGGGAGCAATCAGCCCCAGCATTTT.

The V and J genes are TRBV2 and TRBJ2-7; D is possibly TRBD1 (6 bases). From germline, CDR1 is SNHLY and CDR2 FYNNEI. V was trimmed by 5 bases and J by 2 bases, leaving 13 bases between them. This CDR3 has 14 amino acids. CDR3 DNA: TGTGCCAGCAGTCCTCAGGGGACCACCTACGAGCAGTACTTC. Translated: CASSPQGTTYEQYF.

A few counts support this clone. In the same sample, other DNA sequences code for this CDR3. DNA for the CDR3: TGTGCCAGCTCACCACCGGGGAGGGAGACCCAGTACTTC. Translated, it gives CASSPPGRETQYF. The J gene is TRBJ2-5, the V gene TRBV18, with a weak D call TRBD2 (6 bases). Germline CDR1 reads KGHSH; CDR2 reads LQKENI. This CDR3 comprises 13 residues. V was cut by 0 bases and J by 5 bases, with 7 bases left in between.

This clone was seen just once. The rearrangement joins TRBV7-2 to TRBJ2-5; D gene uncertain. The CDR3 totals 13 residues. Germline V gene lookup returns CDR1 SGHTA and CDR2 FQGNSA. With 2 bases removed from V and 4 bases from J, the gap between germline ends came to 8 bases. The CDR3, as DNA: TGTGCCAGCAGCTTAACCCGCCGAGAGACCCAGTACTTC. Translation: CASSLTRRETQYF.

This chain joins TRBV2 and TRBJ1-3; D remains unclear. The CDR3 has 16 amino acids. Between the trimmed V and J ends, which lost 8 bases and 4 bases, there was a span of 21 bases. The germline gives CDR1 SNHLY, CDR2 FYNNEI. CDR3 in DNA: TGTGCCAGCTGTTTTAACCCGGGAAGGGTGGGAAACACCATATATTTT. As protein: CASCFNPGRVGNTIYF.

This clone was detected once. The V and J genes are TRBV9 and TRBJ2-1, with 10 bases fitting TRBD1. The CDR3 length is 14 residues. Germline loops: CDR1 SGDLS, CDR2 YYNGEE. Trimming took 3 bases from V and 5 from J; bases not matched to a gene: 2. The CDR3: CASSAGTGDNEQFF. CDR3 sequence (DNA): TGTGCCAGCAGCGCCGGGACAGGGGACAATGAGCAGTTCTTC.

J is TRBJ2-5 and V is TRBV7-3; 7 bases are a match to TRBD1. V was pared by 5 bases and J by 2 bases, with 5 bases of the junction left unmatched. This CDR3 contains 14 residues. CDR1 is SGHTA and CDR2 is FQGTGA in the germline V gene. The CDR3 DNA reads TGTGCCAGCAGCCCACCGGGACAGCAAGAGACCCAGTACTTC. Its protein is CASSPPGQQETQYF.

This clone appeared once. The V gene is TRBV7-9, the J gene TRBJ2-4; perhaps TRBD1 as D (6 bases). V lost 8 bases and J 3 bases, leaving 20 bases between the germline ends. This CDR3 contains 16 residues. The germline CDR1 and CDR2 sequences are SEHNR and FQNEAQ (reference sequence). The CDR3 here is CASSPRAGEIKNIQYF. In DNA form, the CDR3 reads TGTGCCAGCTCCCCCAGGGCAGGGGAGATCAAAAACATTCAGTACTTC. The full variable domain, rest sourced from reference TRBV7-9 and TRBJ2-4, is DTGVSQNPRHKITKRGQNVTFRCDPISEHNRLYWYRQTLGQGPEFLTYFQNEAQLEKSRLLSDRFSAERPKGSFSTLEIQRTEQGDSAMYLCASSPRAGEIKNIQYFGAGTRLSVL.

The chain links TRBV27 to TRBJ2-3, with 7 bases identical to TRBD1. With V trimmed by 5 bases and J by 0 bases, 14 bases remained unmatched. Germline CDR1 and CDR2: MNHEY and SMNVEV (reference sequence). The CDR3 consists of 18 residues. CDR3 sequence reads: CASSPTPGQRRSTDTQYF. In nucleotides, the CDR3 is TGTGCCAGCAGTCCCACTCCGGGACAGCGAAGAAGCACAGATACGCAGTATTTT.

The chain recombines TRBV5-4 with TRBJ2-2, with D perhaps assigned TRBD1 or TRBD2 (5 bases each). CDR1 and CDR2 from the germline V gene are SGHNT and YYREEE (reference sequence). V gave up 9 bases and J gave up 5 bases, with 23 bases separating them. CDR3 size: 16 residues. The CDR3 DNA is TGTGCCACCCGACCCCCAGGGAGTGAGGGAACCGGGGAGCTGTTTTTT. Encoded protein: CATRPPGSEGTGELFF.